This T cell receptor beta chain was profiled in a study of Tregs in tolerant kidney transplant recipients. Study-level background: Related graft donors supplied nonmyeloablative bone marrow transplants, and mixed chimerism was transient.

Profiled with immunoSEQ multiplex PCR; TCRdb holds only in-frame clones, not every one. The sample includes roughly 64,000 clones, about 98% seen only once; the top ten take around 0.3%. The CDR3 runs to 17 residues. The V end was cut by 8 bases, the J end by 2 bases, with 19 bases between. Germline V lookup: CDR1 LNHDA, CDR2 SQIVND (reference sequence). About this clone itself: Its matching antigen is unknown.

Notes on the study in general: Tregs expanded with activated donor B cells seemed most donor-specific. Tolerant patients' donor-specific Tregs expanded beyond overall Tregs, suggesting antigen-driven growth.

Unstimulated Tregs (CD4+CD25+CD127-) and CD4+CD25- non-Tregs were sorted from PBMCs. V usage is TRBV19 and J usage is TRBJ2-6, with D tentatively TRBD2 (5 bases). The material sequenced was Tregs from blood, taken before the transplant. This sequence was found in a human donor who received a combined kidney and bone marrow transplant. DNA of the CDR3: TGTGCCAGTTCTAGCAACTTCGGAGCCACTGGGGCCAACGTCCTGACTTTC. It translates to CASSSNFGATGANVLTF. Filled out from reference TRBV19 and TRBJ2-6, the complete variable domain reads DGGITQSPKYLFRKEGQNVTLSCEQNLNHDAMYWYRQDPGQGLRLIYYSQIVNDFQKGDIAEGYSVSREKKESFPLTVTSAQKNPTAFYLCASSSNFGATGANVLTFGAGSRLTVL.